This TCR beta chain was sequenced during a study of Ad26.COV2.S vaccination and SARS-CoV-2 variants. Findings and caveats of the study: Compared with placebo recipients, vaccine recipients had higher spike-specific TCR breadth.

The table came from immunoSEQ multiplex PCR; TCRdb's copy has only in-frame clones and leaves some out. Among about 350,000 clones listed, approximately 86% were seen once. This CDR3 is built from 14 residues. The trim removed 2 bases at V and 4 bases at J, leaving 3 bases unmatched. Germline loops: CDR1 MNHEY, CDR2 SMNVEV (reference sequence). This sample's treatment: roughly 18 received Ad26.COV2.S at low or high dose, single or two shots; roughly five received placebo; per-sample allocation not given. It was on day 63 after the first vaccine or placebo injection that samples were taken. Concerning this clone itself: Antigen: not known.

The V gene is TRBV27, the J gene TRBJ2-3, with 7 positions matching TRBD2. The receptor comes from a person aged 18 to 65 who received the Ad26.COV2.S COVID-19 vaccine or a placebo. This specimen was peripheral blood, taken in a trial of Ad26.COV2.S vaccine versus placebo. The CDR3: CASSLRGSSDTQYF. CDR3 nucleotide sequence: TGTGCCAGCAGTTTACGCGGGAGTTCAGATACGCAGTATTTT.